The T cell receptor beta chain under discussion was sequenced for a study of T-cell reconstitution after alpha-beta-depleted transplantation in children. Researchers prepared the TCRbeta library using unique molecular identifiers, the study reports. MiXCR, applied by TCRdb to the PCR reads, yields one record per CDR3 protein. The sample has approximately 510,000 distinct CDR3 sequences; approximately 16% are singletons. This clonotype came up a few times. CDR3 length: 14 residues. V dropped 4 bases and J dropped 3 bases, with 11 bases sitting between them. Germline loops: CDR1 SGHRS, CDR2 YFSETQ. The sequence derives from a human donor who donated a stem cell graft to a child with acute lymphoblastic leukemia. This sequence joins TRBV5-1 and TRBJ1-5; the D gene is possibly TRBD1 (5 bases). The source material was PBMCs from the stem cell graft donor, sampled from the stem cell graft. In DNA, the CDR3 is TGCGCCAGCAGCCCGGGACTGGACAATCAGCCCCAGCATTTT. As protein: CASSPGLDNQPQHF.